This T cell receptor (beta chain) was obtained from a study of blood T cell repertoires in COVID-19. The wider study: The analysed material was cDNA or gDNA that came from T cells, B-cell-depleted T cells, or PBMCs.

Original processing notes: Estimated nucleated cell counts came from reference gene primer amplification. Produced via immunoSEQ multiplex PCR; TCRdb's table is partial and in-frame only. Clonal size and the V and J genes are those of that table, whereas D and trimming came from the DNA. The table has about 120,000 clones, about 80% seen once. Per the germline V gene, CDR1 is MDHEN and CDR2 is SYDVKM. The CDR3 loop spans 15 amino acids. The V and J ends lost 5 bases and 5 bases, in that order; junction bases with no gene match: 8. This sequence joins TRBV28 and TRBJ2-7, with TRBD2 matching over 11 bases. The receptor comes from a man in his sixties with acute or convalescent COVID-19. The sequenced material came from peripheral blood. The CDR3 coding sequence is TGTGCCAGCAGTCTGCCGGCACTAGCGGGAGACGAGCAGTACTTC. It specifies CASSLPALAGDEQYF.